This entry is about one T cell receptor (beta chain). The data stem from a study of blood T cell repertoires in COVID-19. The wider study: Sites across the United States, Italy and Spain contributed samples from acute and convalescent COVID-19. In each case, the material was cDNA or gDNA derived from T cells, B-cell-depleted T cells, or PBMCs.

The CDR3 loop spans 13 amino acids. Germline V gene data show CDR1 as SGHTA and CDR2 as FQGNSA. V lost 5 bases and J lost 6; bases outside the gene matches: 5. Authors' methods: Estimates of nucleated cell counts were drawn from the amplification of reference gene primers. Assay: immunoSEQ multiplex PCR; the TCRdb copy retains only in-frame clones and omits some. The V and J calls and clone size come from that table; D and trimming were worked out from the DNA. The sample consists of about 270,000 clones, about four fifths of them appearing once. Sequenced input: peripheral blood. The V and J genes are TRBV7-2 and TRBJ1-2; 8 positions agree with TRBD1. The origin of this receptor is a woman in her fifties or sixties who had recovered from COVID-19. Written as DNA, the CDR3 is TGTGCCAGCAGCCCCAGGACAGGGAATGGCTACACCTTC. This codes for CASSPRTGNGYTF. Combining the CDR3 with reference TRBV7-2 and TRBJ1-2 gives the whole variable domain GAGVSQSPSNKVTEKGKDVELRCDPISGHTALYWYRQSLGQGLEFLIYFQGNSAPDKSGLPSDRFSAERTGGSVSTLTIQRTQQEDSAVYLCASSPRTGNGYTFGSGTRLTVV.